Listed here is a single T cell receptor (beta chain). What it binds is unknown. Using immunoSEQ multiplex PCR, the repertoire was profiled, and TCRdb retains in-frame clones only, with some absent. Of approximately 94,000 clones in the sample, around four fifths were seen once. The sample comes from a study of OX40 agonist ivuxolimab in advanced cancers. Study at large: Each patient was given ivuxolimab into a vein every 2 weeks, at 0.01 to 10 mg/kg. The study's findings and limits: Partial responders receiving 0.1-3.0 mg/kg showed among the lowest clonal expansion.

The CDR3 has 15 residues. Germline CDR1 reads KGHSH; CDR2 reads LQKENI. The V segment lost 3 bases and the J segment 8 bases; nucleotides outside the gene matches: 9. The receptor was isolated from an adult with an advanced solid tumor such as melanoma, head and neck, liver or kidney cancer. The chain has TRBV18 and TRBJ2-2; 7 nucleotides match TRBD1. This material consisted of CD4+ or CD8+ T cells sorted from blood, taken in a trial of the OX40 agonist ivuxolimab. The CDR3 spells CASSPEQGMIGELFF. The CDR3 DNA reads as TGTGCCAGCTCACCGGAACAGGGGATGATTGGGGAGCTGTTTTTT.